A selection of T cell receptor beta chains follows, all from one sample in a study of Graves' ophthalmopathy and Graves' hyperthyroidism. TCRdb used MiXCR to reprocess the multiplex PCR reads, holding one entry per CDR3 protein. The sample has 1 million to 1.3 million distinct CDR3 sequences; less than 45% are singletons. Sequencing was performed on peripheral blood or thyroid tissue (not recorded which). These receptors all stem from an adult man with Graves' hyperthyroidism. The CDR3 runs from the conserved cysteine through the conserved F or W. The D gene is left open where the match is weak. The size of a clone is reported for some rows only, either as once, few or many, or as a class for expanded clones.

TRBJ1-5 | NA | TRBV12-3/TRBV12-4 | NA | CVSSDVQAGQPQHF | TGTGTCAGCAGTGATGTACAGGCAGGACAGCCCCAGCATTTT
TRBJ1-1 | NA | TRBV5-1 | many | CASVGQNTEAFF | TGCGCCAGCGTGGGACAGAACACTGAAGCTTTCTTT
TRBJ1-6 | TRBD1 | TRBV10-3 | NA | CASSLRGDSGNSPLHF | TGTGCCAGCAGTCTCAGGGGGGACAGCGGTAATTCACCCCTCCACTTT
TRBJ1-5 | TRBD1 | TRBV7-8 | NA | CASSRVSGQGPGWPQHF | TGTGCCAGCAGCCGGGTCTCCGGACAGGGGCCTGGATGGCCCCAGCATTTT
TRBJ2-6 | TRBD1 | TRBV7-7 | NA | CASSPGTGDTGANVLTF | TGTGCCAGCAGTCCCGGGACAGGGGACACTGGGGCCAACGTCCTGACTTTC
TRBJ2-7 | NA | TRBV3-1 | few | CASSQDAVGFSYEQYF | TGTGCCAGCAGCCAAGATGCAGTGGGATTTTCCTACGAGCAGTACTTC
TRBJ2-5 | NA | TRBV15 | few | CATSRQDYSQETQYF | TGTGCCACCAGCAGACAGGACTATTCTCAAGAGACCCAGTACTTC
TRBJ2-7 | NA | TRBV6-2/TRBV6-3 | many | CASSYWDEQYF | TGTGCCAGCAGTTACTGGGACGAGCAGTACTTC
TRBJ1-2 | TRBD1 | TRBV7-2 | NA | CASTAGGRGPYGYTF | TGTGCCAGCACCGCCGGGGGCAGGGGGCCCTATGGCTACACCTTC
TRBJ1-5 | NA | TRBV14 | NA | CASSRRGRGNQPQHF | TGTGCCAGCAGCCGCCGGGGACGTGGCAATCAGCCCCAGCATTTT
TRBJ2-1 | NA | TRBV24-1 | NA | CATIRDTEQFF | TGTGCCACCATAAGGGACACGGAGCAGTTCTTC
TRBJ1-5 | NA | TRBV20-1 | many | CSARDRRPSQPQHF | TGCAGTGCTAGAGACAGAAGGCCGAGTCAGCCCCAGCATTTT
TRBJ2-7 | TRBD1 | TRBV5-1 | NA | CASSLELPGQGYEQYF | TGCGCCAGCAGCTTGGAACTGCCGGGACAGGGGTACGAGCAGTACTTC
TRBJ1-5 | NA | TRBV20-1 | NA | CSALREGHYNQPQHF | TGCAGTGCCCTCCGGGAAGGACATTATAATCAGCCCCAGCATTTT
TRBJ1-4 | TRBD1 | TRBV25-1 | NA | CANSVARGLPNEKLFF | TGTGCCAACAGTGTGGCCAGGGGGCTTCCTAATGAAAAACTGTTTTTT
TRBJ2-5 | TRBD1 | TRBV5-5 | many | CASSSTGWRETQYF | TGTGCCAGCAGTTCGACAGGGTGGCGGGAGACCCAGTACTTC
TRBJ1-2 | TRBD1 | TRBV7-8 | many | CASSLADRGRGRDGYTF | TGTGCCAGCAGCTTAGCGGACAGGGGGCGCGGTAGAGATGGCTACACCTTC
TRBJ2-7 | TRBD2 | TRBV20-1 | many | CSAHFRGRASEQYF | TGCAGTGCACATTTCCGCGGGAGGGCCTCCGAGCAGTACTTC
TRBJ2-2 | NA | TRBV9 | many | CASSVVLAGGELFF | TGTGCCAGCAGCGTAGTGCTAGCTGGCGGGGAGCTGTTTTTT
TRBJ2-5 | TRBD1 | TRBV12-3/TRBV12-4 | few | CASNSQGARETQYF | TGTGCCAGCAACTCGCAGGGGGCGCGGGAGACCCAGTACTTC
TRBJ1-5 | NA | TRBV7-9 | NA | CASSFSAGQPQHF | TGTGCCAGCAGCTTCAGCGCAGGCCAGCCCCAGCATTTT
TRBJ2-5 | TRBD2 | TRBV2 | many | CASSEGVGLAGGTETQYF | TGTGCCAGCAGTGAAGGCGTCGGACTAGCGGGAGGAACAGAGACCCAGTACTTC
TRBJ1-3 | TRBD1 | TRBV7-2 | NA | CASSLGQGSSGNTIYF | TGTGCCAGCAGCTTAGGACAGGGAAGCTCTGGAAACACCATATATTTT
TRBJ2-7 | NA | TRBV20-1 | few | CSARDNTWEQYF | TGCAGTGCAAGGGACAACACCTGGGAGCAGTACTTC
TRBJ2-2 | TRBD1 | TRBV10-3 | many | CAIRRGQGTGELFF | TGTGCCATCAGACGCGGACAGGGCACCGGGGAGCTGTTTTTT
TRBJ2-5 | NA | TRBV6-1 | many | CASSESQGRETQYF | TGTGCCAGCAGTGAATCACAGGGCAGGGAGACCCAGTACTTC
TRBJ2-7 | NA | TRBV29-1 | once | CSVRLRDSTLGEHYF | TGCAGCGTTCGACTCCGGGACTCGACCTTGGGGGAGCATTACTTC
TRBJ1-6 | TRBD1 | TRBV7-8 | many | CASSFWDRVNSPLHF | TGTGCCAGCAGCTTTTGGGACAGGGTTAATTCACCCCTCCACTTT
TRBJ2-5 | NA | TRBV10-3 | NA | CASRATRRYQETQYF | TGTGCCAGCAGAGCGACTAGAAGGTACCAAGAGACCCAGTACTTC
TRBJ1-4 | NA | TRBV28 | NA | CASKKGQVTEKLFF | TGTGCCAGCAAAAAGGGGCAGGTCACGGAAAAACTGTTTTTT
TRBJ1-4 | NA | TRBV11-2 | few | CASSSERGLSWATNEKLFF | TGTGCCAGCAGCTCAGAACGAGGGCTCTCCTGGGCAACTAATGAAAAACTGTTTTTT
TRBJ1-6 | NA | TRBV15 | NA | CAASRAGGNNSPLHF | TGTGCCGCCAGCAGGGCCGGGGGTAATAATTCACCCCTCCACTTT
TRBJ1-2 | NA | TRBV7-8 | many | CASSLPQIYGYTF | TGTGCCAGCAGTTTGCCGCAGATCTATGGCTACACCTTC
TRBJ1-5 | NA | TRBV19 | few | CASSIIGVGDQPQHF | TGTGCCAGTAGTATAATAGGGGTTGGAGATCAGCCCCAGCATTTT
TRBJ2-7 | NA | TRBV20-1 | NA | CSAGSGPGDEQYF | TGCAGTGCTGGGTCGGGGCCGGGCGACGAGCAGTACTTC
TRBJ1-2 | TRBD1 | TRBV29-1 | NA | CSVSQGTANYGYTF | TGCAGCGTTTCACAGGGGACAGCTAACTATGGCTACACCTTC
TRBJ1-2 | NA | TRBV2 | few | CASSEMQGNYGYTF | TGTGCCAGCAGTGAAATGCAGGGCAACTATGGCTACACCTTC
TRBJ1-5 | TRBD1 | TRBV5-1 | few | CASSQETGGTFNQPQHF | TGCGCCAGCAGCCAAGAAACAGGGGGGACTTTCAATCAGCCCCAGCATTTT
TRBJ1-2 | NA | TRBV7-9 | many | CASSLGGHGYTF | TGTGCCAGCAGTCTAGGGGGGCATGGCTACACCTTC
TRBJ1-5 | TRBD1 | TRBV12-3/TRBV12-4 | few | CASTSPDRGLGQPQHF | TGTGCCAGCACCTCCCCGGACAGGGGGCTCGGTCAGCCCCAGCATTTT
TRBJ2-5 | NA | TRBV18 | NA | CASSPGARAETQYF | TGTGCCAGCTCACCCGGGGCCCGGGCGGAGACCCAGTACTTC
TRBJ1-5 | NA | TRBV27 | NA | CASSFGGAQPYSNQPQHF | TGTGCCAGCAGTTTTGGGGGGGCGCAGCCCTATAGCAATCAGCCCCAGCATTTT
TRBJ1-3 | NA | TRBV10-3 | many | CAIKLTGSGNTIYF | TGTGCCATCAAGCTGACAGGATCTGGAAACACCATATATTTT
TRBJ1-2 | NA | TRBV29-1 | NA | CGVSSGSSGYTF | TGCGGCGTTTCATCAGGTTCTAGTGGCTACACCTTC
TRBJ1-2 | NA | TRBV25-1 | NA | CASRSDSRDYGYTF | TGTGCCAGCCGTTCTGACAGCCGAGACTATGGCTACACCTTC
TRBJ1-3 | NA | TRBV10-3 | NA | CASSYGDRISGNTIYF | TGTGCCAGCAGCTACGGAGATAGAATCTCTGGAAACACCATATATTTT
TRBJ2-3 | TRBD2 | TRBV9 | NA | CASNVGLAGIAQYF | TGTGCCAGCAACGTAGGGCTAGCGGGAATAGCGCAGTATTTT
TRBJ1-1 | TRBD1 | TRBV10-3 | NA | CAISTRDRGSDTEAFF | TGTGCCATCAGTACCCGGGACAGGGGGAGTGACACTGAAGCTTTCTTT
TRBJ2-6 | NA | TRBV19 | NA | CASSIVLTF | TGTGCCAGTAGTATAGTCCTGACTTTC
TRBJ2-2 | NA | TRBV19 | NA | CASSDWTFTGELFF | TGTGCCAGTAGTGACTGGACATTCACCGGGGAGCTGTTTTTT
TRBJ1-3 | TRBD1 | TRBV4-3 | many | CASSQRTGGNTIYF | TGCGCCAGCAGCCAACGGACAGGCGGAAACACCATATATTTT
TRBJ1-1 | NA | TRBV9 | NA | CATGVYNTEAFF | TGTGCCACCGGTGTGTATAACACTGAAGCTTTCTTT
TRBJ2-5 | NA | TRBV7-9 | NA | CASSLCGGTETQYF | TGTGCCAGCAGCTTATGTGGCGGCACGGAGACCCAGTACTTC
TRBJ1-3 | NA | TRBV10-3 | NA | CAISVGKGRNTIYF | TGTGCCATCAGTGTCGGAAAGGGACGAAACACCATATATTTT
TRBJ1-2 | TRBD1 | TRBV19 | NA | CASDLAGGVADGYTF | TGTGCCAGTGACCTTGCAGGGGGCGTCGCTGATGGCTACACCTTC